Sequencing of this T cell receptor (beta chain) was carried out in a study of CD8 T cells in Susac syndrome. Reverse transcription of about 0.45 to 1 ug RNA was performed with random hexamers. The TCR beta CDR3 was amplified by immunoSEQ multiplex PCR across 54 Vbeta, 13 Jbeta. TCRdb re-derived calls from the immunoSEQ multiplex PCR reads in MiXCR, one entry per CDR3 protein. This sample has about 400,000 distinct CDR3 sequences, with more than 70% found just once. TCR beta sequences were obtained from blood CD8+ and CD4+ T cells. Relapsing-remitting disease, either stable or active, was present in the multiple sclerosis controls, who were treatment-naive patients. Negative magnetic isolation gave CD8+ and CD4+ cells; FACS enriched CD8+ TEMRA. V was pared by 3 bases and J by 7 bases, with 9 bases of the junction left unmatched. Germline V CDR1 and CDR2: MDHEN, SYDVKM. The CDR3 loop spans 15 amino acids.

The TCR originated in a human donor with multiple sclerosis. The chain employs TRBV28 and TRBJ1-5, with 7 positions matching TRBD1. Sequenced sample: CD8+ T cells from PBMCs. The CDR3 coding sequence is TGTGCCAGCAGTTTCCCACAGGGGTATAGGCAGCCCCAGCATTTT. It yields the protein CASSFPQGYRQPQHF.